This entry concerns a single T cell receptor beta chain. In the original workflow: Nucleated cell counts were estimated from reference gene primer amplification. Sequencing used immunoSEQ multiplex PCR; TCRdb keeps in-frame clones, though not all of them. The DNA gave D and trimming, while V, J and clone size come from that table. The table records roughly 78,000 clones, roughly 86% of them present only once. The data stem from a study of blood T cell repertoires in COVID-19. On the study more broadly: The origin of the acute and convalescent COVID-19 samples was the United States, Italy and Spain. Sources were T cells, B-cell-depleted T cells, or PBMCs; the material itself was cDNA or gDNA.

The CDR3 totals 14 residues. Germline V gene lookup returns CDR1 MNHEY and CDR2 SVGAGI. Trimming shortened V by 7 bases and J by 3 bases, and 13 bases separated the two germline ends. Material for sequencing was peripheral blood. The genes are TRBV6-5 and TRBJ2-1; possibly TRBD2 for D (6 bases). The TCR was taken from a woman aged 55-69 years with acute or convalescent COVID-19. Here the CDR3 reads CASTGDGGYNEQFF. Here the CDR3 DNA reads TGTGCCAGCACCGGGGACGGGGGCTACAATGAGCAGTTCTTC.